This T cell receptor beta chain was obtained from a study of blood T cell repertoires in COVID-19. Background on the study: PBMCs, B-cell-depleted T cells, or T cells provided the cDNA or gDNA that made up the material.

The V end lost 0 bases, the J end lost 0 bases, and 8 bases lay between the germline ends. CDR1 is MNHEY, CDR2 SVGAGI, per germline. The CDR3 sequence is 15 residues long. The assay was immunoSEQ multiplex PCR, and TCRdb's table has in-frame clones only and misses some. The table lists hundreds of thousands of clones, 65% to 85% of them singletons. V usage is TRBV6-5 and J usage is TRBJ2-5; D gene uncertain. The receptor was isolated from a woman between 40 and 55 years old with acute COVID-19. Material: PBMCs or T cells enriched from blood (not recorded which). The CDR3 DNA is TGTGCCAGCAGTTACTCGAACAGCTACCAAGAGACCCAGTACTTC. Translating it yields CASSYSNSYQETQYF.